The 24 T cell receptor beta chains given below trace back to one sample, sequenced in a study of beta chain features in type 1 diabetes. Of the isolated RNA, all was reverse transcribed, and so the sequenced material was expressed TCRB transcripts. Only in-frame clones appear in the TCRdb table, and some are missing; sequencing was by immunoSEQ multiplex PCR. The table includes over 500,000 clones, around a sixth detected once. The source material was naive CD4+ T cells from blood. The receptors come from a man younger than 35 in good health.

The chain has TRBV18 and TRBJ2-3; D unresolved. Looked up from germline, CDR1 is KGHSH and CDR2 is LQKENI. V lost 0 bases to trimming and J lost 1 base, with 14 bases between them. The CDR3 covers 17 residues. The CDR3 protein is CASSPPSAGPRTDTQYF. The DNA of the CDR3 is TGTGCCAGCTCACCACCTAGTGCAGGCCCTCGCACAGATACGCAGTATTTT.

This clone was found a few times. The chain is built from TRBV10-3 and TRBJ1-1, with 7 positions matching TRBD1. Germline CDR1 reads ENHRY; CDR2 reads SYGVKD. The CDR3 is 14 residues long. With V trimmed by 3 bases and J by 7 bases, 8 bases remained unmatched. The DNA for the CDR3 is TGTGCCATCAGTGACCCAAGGGACAGCGTTGAAGCTTTCTTT. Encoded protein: CAISDPRDSVEAFF.

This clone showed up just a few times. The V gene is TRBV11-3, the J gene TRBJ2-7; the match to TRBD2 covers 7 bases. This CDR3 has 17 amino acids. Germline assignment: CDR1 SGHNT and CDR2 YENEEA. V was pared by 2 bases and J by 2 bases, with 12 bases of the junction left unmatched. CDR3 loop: CASSLTLGGTATYEQYF. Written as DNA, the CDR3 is TGTGCCAGCAGCTTAACGTTGGGGGGGACGGCCACCTACGAGCAGTACTTC.

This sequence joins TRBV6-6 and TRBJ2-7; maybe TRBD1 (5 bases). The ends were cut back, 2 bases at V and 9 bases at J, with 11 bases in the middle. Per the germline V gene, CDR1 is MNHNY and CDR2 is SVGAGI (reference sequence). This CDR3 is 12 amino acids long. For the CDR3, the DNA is TGTGCCAGCAGTTACAGGGGCCTTGGGCAGTACTTC. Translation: CASSYRGLGQYF.

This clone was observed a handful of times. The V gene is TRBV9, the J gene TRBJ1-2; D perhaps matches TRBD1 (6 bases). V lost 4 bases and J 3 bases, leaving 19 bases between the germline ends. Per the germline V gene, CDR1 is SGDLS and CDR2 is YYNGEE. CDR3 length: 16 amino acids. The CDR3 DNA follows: TGTGCCAGCAGCCCTTTAACCGGGGGGCCCGACTATGGCTACACCTTC. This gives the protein CASSPLTGGPDYGYTF.

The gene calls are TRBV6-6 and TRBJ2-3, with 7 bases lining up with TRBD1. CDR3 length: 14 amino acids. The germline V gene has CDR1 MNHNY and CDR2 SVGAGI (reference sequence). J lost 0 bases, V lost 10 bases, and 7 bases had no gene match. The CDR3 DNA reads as TGTGCCACCTCGTCGACAGGGAGCACAGATACGCAGTATTTT. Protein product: CATSSTGSTDTQYF.

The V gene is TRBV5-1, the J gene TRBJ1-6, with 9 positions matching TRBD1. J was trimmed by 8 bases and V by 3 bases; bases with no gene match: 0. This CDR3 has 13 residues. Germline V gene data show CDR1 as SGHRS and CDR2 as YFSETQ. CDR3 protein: CASSWTGDSPLHF. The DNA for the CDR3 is TGCGCCAGCAGCTGGACAGGGGATTCACCCCTCCACTTT.

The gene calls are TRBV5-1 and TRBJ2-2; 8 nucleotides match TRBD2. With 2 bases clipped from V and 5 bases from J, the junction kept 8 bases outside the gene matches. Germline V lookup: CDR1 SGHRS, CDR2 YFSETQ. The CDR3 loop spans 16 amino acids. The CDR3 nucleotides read TGCGCCAGCAGCTTCAATCCGGGACTAGTAACCGGGGAGCTGTTTTTT. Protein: CASSFNPGLVTGELFF.

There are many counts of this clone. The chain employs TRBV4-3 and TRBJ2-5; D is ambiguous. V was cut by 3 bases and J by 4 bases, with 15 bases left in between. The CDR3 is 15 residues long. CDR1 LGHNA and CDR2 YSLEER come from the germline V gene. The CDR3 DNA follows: TGCGCCAGCAGCCATGACTGGGGAAGAGGAGAGACCCAGTACTTC. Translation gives CASSHDWGRGETQYF.

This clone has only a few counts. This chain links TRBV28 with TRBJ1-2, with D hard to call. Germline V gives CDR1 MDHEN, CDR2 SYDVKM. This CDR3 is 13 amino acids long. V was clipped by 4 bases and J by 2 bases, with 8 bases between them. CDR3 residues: CASSSGRNYGYTF. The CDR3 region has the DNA TGTGCCAGCAGTTCCGGACGGAACTATGGCTACACCTTC.

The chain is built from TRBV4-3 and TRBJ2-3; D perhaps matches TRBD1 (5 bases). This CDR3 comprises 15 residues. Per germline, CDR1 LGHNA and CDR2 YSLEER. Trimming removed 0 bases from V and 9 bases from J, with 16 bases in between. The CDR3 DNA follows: TGCGCCAGCAGCCAAGATGCACTACCGTCAGGGACGCAGTATTTT. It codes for CASSQDALPSGTQYF.

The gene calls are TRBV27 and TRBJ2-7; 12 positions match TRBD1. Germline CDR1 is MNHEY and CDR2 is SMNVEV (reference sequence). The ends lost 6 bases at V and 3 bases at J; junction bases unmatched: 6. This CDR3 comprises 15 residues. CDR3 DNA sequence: TGTGCCAGCAGACGAGGGACAGGGGGCAACTACGAGCAGTACTTC. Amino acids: CASRRGTGGNYEQYF.

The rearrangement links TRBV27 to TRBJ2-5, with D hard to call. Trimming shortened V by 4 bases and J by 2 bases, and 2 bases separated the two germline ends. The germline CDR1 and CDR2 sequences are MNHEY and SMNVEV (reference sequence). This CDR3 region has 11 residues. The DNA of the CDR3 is TGTGCCAGCAGTTGGCAAGAGACCCAGTACTTC. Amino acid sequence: CASSWQETQYF.

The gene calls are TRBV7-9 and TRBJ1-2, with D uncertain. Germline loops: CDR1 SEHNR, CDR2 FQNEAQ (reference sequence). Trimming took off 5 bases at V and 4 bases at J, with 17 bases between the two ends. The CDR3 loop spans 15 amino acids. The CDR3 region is CASSGNRWNPYGYTF. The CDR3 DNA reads TGTGCCAGCAGCGGTAATCGGTGGAACCCCTATGGCTACACCTTC.

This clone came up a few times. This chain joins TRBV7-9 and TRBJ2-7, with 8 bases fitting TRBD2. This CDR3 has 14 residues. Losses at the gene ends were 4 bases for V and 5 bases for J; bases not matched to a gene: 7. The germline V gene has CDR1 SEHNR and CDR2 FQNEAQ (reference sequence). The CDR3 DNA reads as TGTGCCAGCAGCTCTTCGGGACTAGTGAACGAGCAGTACTTC. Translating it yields CASSSSGLVNEQYF.

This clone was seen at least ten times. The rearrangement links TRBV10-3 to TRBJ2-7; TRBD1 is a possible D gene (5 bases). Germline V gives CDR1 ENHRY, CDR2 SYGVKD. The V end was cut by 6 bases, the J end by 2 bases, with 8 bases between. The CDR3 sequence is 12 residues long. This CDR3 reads CAIRQAAYEQYF. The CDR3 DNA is TGTGCCATCAGACAGGCAGCCTACGAGCAGTACTTC.

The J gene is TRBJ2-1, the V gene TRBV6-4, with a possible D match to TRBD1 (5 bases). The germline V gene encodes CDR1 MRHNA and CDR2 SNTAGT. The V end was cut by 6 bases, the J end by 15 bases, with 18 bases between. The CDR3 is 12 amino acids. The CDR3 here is CASSESVGPLFF. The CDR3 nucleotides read TGTGCCAGCAGCGAGTCCGTGGGGCCCCTGTTCTTC.

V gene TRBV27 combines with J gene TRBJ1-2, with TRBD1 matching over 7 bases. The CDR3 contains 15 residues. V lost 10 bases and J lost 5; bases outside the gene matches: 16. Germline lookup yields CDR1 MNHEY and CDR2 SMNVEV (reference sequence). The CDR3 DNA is TGTGCCAACGAACCCGATGGGACAGCGCTTTATGGCTACACCTTC. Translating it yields CANEPDGTALYGYTF.

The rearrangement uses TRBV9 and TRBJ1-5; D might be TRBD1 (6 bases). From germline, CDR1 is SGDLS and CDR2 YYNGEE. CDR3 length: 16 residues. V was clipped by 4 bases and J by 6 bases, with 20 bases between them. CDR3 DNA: TGTGCCAGCAGCCCAGGGGCAGGGGAGGCAGGTCAGCCCCAGCATTTT. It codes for CASSPGAGEAGQPQHF.

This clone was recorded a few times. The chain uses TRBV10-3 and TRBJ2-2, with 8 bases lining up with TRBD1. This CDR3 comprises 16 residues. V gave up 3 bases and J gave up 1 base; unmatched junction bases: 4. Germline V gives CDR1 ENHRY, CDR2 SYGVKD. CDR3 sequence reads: CAISDPGTGNTGELFF. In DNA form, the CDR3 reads TGTGCCATCAGTGACCCGGGGACAGGGAACACCGGGGAGCTGTTTTTT.

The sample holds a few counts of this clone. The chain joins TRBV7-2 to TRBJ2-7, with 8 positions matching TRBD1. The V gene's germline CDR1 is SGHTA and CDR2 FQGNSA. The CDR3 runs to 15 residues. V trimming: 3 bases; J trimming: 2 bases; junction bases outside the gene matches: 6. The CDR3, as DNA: TGTGCCAGCAGCTTTGCCGGGACAGGCGCCTACGAGCAGTACTTC. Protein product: CASSFAGTGAYEQYF.

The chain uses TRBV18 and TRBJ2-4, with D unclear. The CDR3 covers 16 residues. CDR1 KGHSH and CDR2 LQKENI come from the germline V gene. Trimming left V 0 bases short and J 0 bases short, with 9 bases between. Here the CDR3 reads CASSPPLRLAKNIQYF. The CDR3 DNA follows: TGTGCCAGCTCACCACCATTAAGGCTAGCCAAAAACATTCAGTACTTC. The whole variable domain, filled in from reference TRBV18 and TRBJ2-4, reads NAGVMQNPRHLVRRRGQEARLRCSPMKGHSHVYWYRQLPEEGLKFMVYLQKENIIDESGMPKERFSAEFPKEGPSILRIQQVVRGDSAAYFCASSPPLRLAKNIQYFGAGTRLSVL.

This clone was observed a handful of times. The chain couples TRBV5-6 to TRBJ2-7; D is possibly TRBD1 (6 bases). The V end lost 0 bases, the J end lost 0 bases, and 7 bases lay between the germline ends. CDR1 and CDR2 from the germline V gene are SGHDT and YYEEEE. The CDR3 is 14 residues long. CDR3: CASSLAGVSYEQYF. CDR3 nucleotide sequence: TGTGCCAGCAGCTTGGCAGGGGTCTCCTACGAGCAGTACTTC.

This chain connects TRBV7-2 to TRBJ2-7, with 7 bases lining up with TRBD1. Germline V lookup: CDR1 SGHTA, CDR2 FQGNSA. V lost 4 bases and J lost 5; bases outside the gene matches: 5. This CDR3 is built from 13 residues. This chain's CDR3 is CASSYDRDHEQYF. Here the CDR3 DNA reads TGTGCCAGCAGCTATGACAGGGACCACGAGCAGTACTTC.